What follows is one TCR beta chain and its context. The data were taken from a study of blood T cell repertoires in COVID-19. Profiling relied on immunoSEQ multiplex PCR, and the TCRdb table lists in-frame clones only, not all of them. The sample has roughly 360,000 clones, roughly four fifths seen once. V dropped 1 base and J dropped 0 bases, with 10 bases sitting between them. The CDR3 loop spans 15 amino acids. Germline CDR1 reads SEHNR; CDR2 reads FQNEAQ (reference sequence). The chain carries TRBV7-9 and TRBJ2-7, with TRBD2 as a possible D gene (5 bases). Sequencing input: peripheral blood. This sequence originates from a human donor with acute or convalescent COVID-19. The donor label of this sample is uncertain. DNA for the CDR3: TGTGCCAGCAGCTTAGGGAGGTCCCTCTCCTACGAGCAGTACTTC. As protein: CASSLGRSLSYEQYF.